These T cell receptor beta chains were read from a single sample in a study of T cell responses to AZD1222 COVID-19 vaccine. Sequencing used immunoSEQ multiplex PCR; TCRdb keeps in-frame clones, though not all of them. In the table there are tens of thousands of clones, around 89% of which are singletons. The sample was peripheral blood, taken 28 days after the second AZD1222 dose. The receptors stem from an adult who received the AZD1222 COVID-19 vaccine. Both conserved end residues are part of each CDR3. A D gene is named only where the DNA matches it firmly. For some rows the clone size is stated as once, few or many, or as a class when expanded; others skip it.

cdr3_length	clone_size	d_call	v_call	j_call	cdr3_aa	cdr3_nt
17	-	TRBD2	TRBV25-1	TRBJ2-1	CASSESGTSDKYNEQFF	TGTGCCAGCAGTGAATCCGGGACTAGCGACAAATACAATGAGCAGTTCTTC
14	few	-	TRBV19	TRBJ1-1	CASSIRKVNTEAFF	TGTGCCAGTAGTATTCGGAAGGTGAACACTGAAGCTTTCTTT
18	few	-	TRBV21-1	TRBJ1-6	CASSKTHRGSSYNSPLHF	TGTGCCAGCAGCAAAACACACAGGGGGAGCTCCTATAATTCACCCCTCCACTTT
14	-	TRBD1	TRBV7-2	TRBJ1-5	CASSIQTGAQPQHF	TGTGCCAGCAGCATACAGACAGGGGCTCAGCCCCAGCATTTT
17	-	TRBD1	TRBV2	TRBJ1-1	CASSGGVLRGRGTEAFF	TGTGCCAGCAGTGGTGGGGTACTAAGGGGGCGAGGCACTGAAGCTTTCTTT
13	-	-	TRBV11-3	TRBJ1-4	CASSLRQNEKLFF	TGTGCCAGCAGCTTAAGACAGAATGAAAAACTGTTTTTT
14	-	-	TRBV7-9	TRBJ1-2	CASSPPTSRDGYTF	TGTGCCAGCAGCCCCCCGACAAGCAGGGATGGCTACACCTTC
14	-	TRBD1	TRBV4-1	TRBJ2-5	CASSQVGTAKTQYF	TGCGCCAGCAGCCAAGTGGGGACAGCCAAGACCCAGTACTTC
16	-	TRBD2	TRBV5-1	TRBJ2-3	CASSIGLAGSTDTQYF	TGCGCCAGCAGCATAGGACTAGCGGGTAGCACAGATACGCAGTATTTT
15	-	TRBD1	TRBV18	TRBJ1-2	CASSLETGGANGYTF	TGTGCCAGCTCACTAGAGACAGGGGGCGCAAATGGCTACACCTTC
15	-	TRBD1	TRBV14	TRBJ2-2	CASSHPGQATGELFF	TGTGCCAGCAGCCACCCGGGACAGGCGACAGGGGAGCTGTTTTTT
16	-	TRBD2	TRBV10-2	TRBJ2-7	CASSESPSGQSYEQYF	TGCGCCAGCAGTGAGTCTCCTAGCGGACAATCCTACGAGCAGTACTTC
15	-	TRBD1	TRBV18	TRBJ2-1	CASSPRRTGDNEQFF	TGTGCCAGCTCTCCCCGTCGGACAGGAGACAATGAGCAGTTCTTC
17	once	TRBD1	TRBV25-1	TRBJ1-1	CASSNRDRGYLNTEAFF	TGTGCCAGCAGTAACCGGGACAGGGGCTACCTGAACACTGAAGCTTTCTTT
15	-	-	TRBV9	TRBJ2-7	CASSVGGLSSYEQYF	TGTGCCAGCAGCGTAGGTGGACTGTCCTCCTACGAGCAGTACTTC
15	-	TRBD1	TRBV7-8	TRBJ2-1	CASSLTGDGRNEQFF	TGTGCCAGCAGCCTGACAGGGGATGGGCGCAATGAGCAGTTCTTC
13	-	-	TRBV7-2	TRBJ2-5	CASSFKVPFSQYF	TGTGCCAGCAGCTTCAAAGTCCCTTTCTCCCAGTACTTC
14	-	-	TRBV6-6	TRBJ2-3	CASSPDSFTDTQYF	TGTGCCAGCAGTCCGGACTCCTTTACAGATACGCAGTATTTT
16	-	TRBD2	TRBV5-1	TRBJ2-1	CASSLASGSSYNEQFF	TGCGCCAGCAGCTTGGCGAGCGGGAGCTCCTACAATGAGCAGTTCTTC
15	-	-	TRBV6-6	TRBJ1-4	CASSWGGRTNEKLFF	TGTGCCAGCAGTTGGGGGGGCAGAACTAATGAAAAACTGTTTTTT
15	-	-	TRBV10-1	TRBJ2-7	CASSESGGRSYEQYF	TGCGCCAGCAGTGAGTCTGGGGGGCGATCCTACGAGCAGTACTTC
15	-	TRBD1	TRBV5-1	TRBJ1-1	CASSFDRAPSTEAFF	TGCGCCAGCAGCTTCGACAGGGCTCCGTCCACTGAAGCTTTCTTT